This T cell receptor (beta chain) was recovered during a study of blood T cell repertoires in COVID-19. Study details: Sources were T cells, B-cell-depleted T cells, or PBMCs; the material itself was cDNA or gDNA.

The CDR3 extends over 14 amino acids. Germline V gene data show CDR1 as MNHEY and CDR2 as SVGAGI. V gave up 3 bases and J gave up 2 bases; unmatched junction bases: 1. Seattle enrolled patients during active infection and tracked them longitudinally. In the source study's methods: Reference gene primers were amplified, and this amplification served to estimate nucleated cell counts. Sequenced by immunoSEQ multiplex PCR; TCRdb stores in-frame clones only, minus some. V, J and clone size were drawn from that table, and D and trimming were deduced from the DNA. The sample lists 200,000 to 300,000 clones; 80% to 90% were seen once.

This clonotype was obtained from a woman of 80 years or more with COVID-19, enrolled during active disease. Source material: peripheral blood. This rearrangement joins TRBV6-5 to TRBJ1-2; 9 bases align to TRBD1. The DNA for the CDR3 is TGTGCCAGCAGTTATACAGGGGGCAACTATGGCTACACCTTC. Residues: CASSYTGGNYGYTF.